The 9 T cell receptor beta chains given below trace back to one sample, sequenced in a study of CD8+ T cells in alopecia areata. Researchers sorted pooled cutaneous lymph node cells on the basis of CD4, CD8alpha, NKG2D, NKG2ACE and other markers. RNA, once extracted, was reverse transcribed into cDNA for use as the sequencing template. The assay was immunoSEQ multiplex PCR, and TCRdb's table has in-frame clones only and misses some. The sample was found to contain approximately 300,000 clones, and every one recurs. The material sequenced was CD4+ T cells sorted from a lymph node. The origin of the receptors is a C3H/HeJ mouse with alopecia areata. The strain's MHC: H2-k.

This clone was observed a handful of times. The genes and germline here are from mouse. Coverage ceases 4 residues before the CDR3 finishes, and the germline J gene fills in the end. Within the sample, other DNA sequences also encode this same CDR3. V gene TRBV19 combines with J gene TRBJ2-5, with 9 nucleotides matching TRBD1. In germline, CDR1 is FNHDT, CDR2 SITEND (reference sequence). The CDR3 has 14 amino acids. The CDR3 sequence is CASSKQGAGDTQYF. The part of the CDR3 DNA that was read is TGTGCCAGCAGTAAACAGGGGGCTGGGGAC.

Turning to this clone: Here the gene names and germline are mouse. Read data end 4 residues before the CDR3 end; the end is taken from the germline J gene. The V gene is TRBV13-2, the J gene TRBJ2-3; possibly TRBD2 for D (6 bases). The CDR3 is made up of 13 amino acids. Germline values: CDR1 NNHNN, CDR2 SYGAGS (reference sequence). The chain's CDR3 is CASGDVGEETLYF. CDR3 DNA, as far as it was read: TGTGCCAGCGGTGATGTGGGGGAAGAA.

This clone was observed a handful of times. Mouse names are used for the genes. The observed sequence ends 4 residues before the CDR3 terminus, with the missing tail filled in from the germline J gene. V gene TRBV1 combines with J gene TRBJ2-7; 9 bases line up with TRBD1. This CDR3 has 14 amino acids. Germline V gene data show CDR1 as NSQYPW and CDR2 as LRSPGD (reference sequence). The sequenced part of the CDR3 DNA is TGCACCTGCAGTGCCCCACAGGGGGCTTAT. It yields the protein CTCSAPQGAY. The entire CDR3 protein reads CTCSAPQGAYEQYF. The full variable domain, in which reference TRBV1 and TRBJ2-7 provide the parts outside the CDR3, is VTLLEQNPRWRLVPRGQAVNLRCILKNSQYPWMSWYQQDLQKQLQWLFTLRSPGDKEVKSLPGADYLATRVTDTELRLQVANMSQGRTLYCTCSAPQGAYEQYFGPGTRLTVL.

Worth noting for this clone: Gene names denote mouse genes. Read coverage stops 3 residues before the CDR3 terminus; the germline J gene supplies the remainder. The J gene is TRBJ1-6, the V gene TRBV31, with D perhaps TRBD1 (5 bases). TRBJ1-6 is an open reading frame whose function is uncertain. The CDR3 loop spans 13 amino acids. Germline CDR1 GKSSPN, CDR2 SITVG. V was cut by 2 bases and J by 7 bases, with 9 bases left in between. The DNA read from the CDR3 is TGTGCCTGGAGTTTCAGACAGAATTCGCCC. Its protein is CAWSFRQNSP. The full CDR3 protein reads CAWSFRQNSPLYF.

This clone has more than one count but fewer than ten. Gene names and germline refer to mouse. The sequenced part of the CDR3 DNA is TGTGCCAGCAGTATGGGTCGGTATAATTCGCCC. It specifies CASSMGRYNSP. The full-length CDR3 reads as CASSMGRYNSPLYF. This chain links TRBV19 with TRBJ1-6; D is undetermined. The observed sequence ends 3 residues before the CDR3 terminus, with the missing tail filled in from the germline J gene. TRBJ1-6 is identified as an open reading frame with a role that is uncertain. The CDR3 has 14 residues. Deletions cut 2 bases from V and 4 bases from J, with 7 bases between. Germline CDR1 reads FNHDT; CDR2 reads SITEND (reference sequence).

A word on this clone: The gene names here belong to mouse. The read terminates 4 residues ahead of where the CDR3 ends, so the germline J gene completes it. The chain carries TRBV1 and TRBJ2-1; 9 nucleotides agree with TRBD2. Germline assignment: CDR1 NSQYPW and CDR2 LRSPGD (reference sequence). This CDR3 is built from 17 residues. The J segment lost 1 base and the V segment lost 0 bases, leaving 4 bases of the junction unmatched. The CDR3 DNA, read in part, is TGCACCTGCAGTGCAGATCCCTGGGGGGGGAACTATGCT. Protein sequence: CTCSADPWGGNYA. In full, the CDR3 reads CTCSADPWGGNYAEQFF.

Notes on this clone: Mouse germline and gene names are used. Other DNA sequences in this specimen translate into the identical CDR3. The CDR3 DNA, read in part, is TGTGCCAGCAGTGATCCCTCTAGTCAAAAC. Translated, it gives CASSDPSSQN. The entire CDR3 protein is CASSDPSSQNTLYF. The chain links TRBV13-1 to TRBJ2-4; D uncertain. Read sequence stops 4 residues before the CDR3 end, and the germline J gene provides the missing end. The CDR3 extends over 14 amino acids. Trimming shortened V by 1 base and J by 0 bases, and 6 bases separated the two germline ends. Germline lookup yields CDR1 NSHNY and CDR2 SYGAGN.

This clone was picked up a small number of times. Each gene name is a mouse one. The sequence runs out 4 residues before the end of the CDR3; the remainder is reconstructed from the germline J gene. V and J are TRBV13-2 and TRBJ2-1, with a weak D call TRBD2 (5 bases). The length of the CDR3 is 15 residues. The V end lost 1 base, the J end lost 0 bases, and 8 bases lay between the germline ends. Germline CDR1 is NNHNN and CDR2 is SYGAGS (reference sequence). The CDR3 here is CASGDIGDNYAEQFF. Incomplete CDR3 DNA: TGTGCCAGCGGTGATATTGGGGATAACTATGCT.

Concerning this clone: Gene names and germline refer to mouse. The read ends 4 residues shy of where the CDR3 ends; the end is completed using the germline J gene. Other DNA sequences within the sample encode an identical CDR3. The V and J genes are TRBV5 and TRBJ2-5, with 7 nucleotides matching TRBD2. The V gene's germline CDR1 is LGHNA and CDR2 YNLKQL (reference sequence). This CDR3 is 14 amino acids long. V lost 3 bases to trimming and J lost 1 base; unmatched junction nucleotides: 1. The sequenced part of the CDR3 DNA is TGTGCCAGCAGCCAGCTGGGGGACCAAGAC. Amino acid sequence: CASSQLGDQD. The entire CDR3 reads CASSQLGDQDTQYF.